The 9 T cell receptor beta chains below all came from one sample that was sequenced in a study of T-cell memory formation after mild COVID-19. One entry per CDR3 protein results from TCRdb running MiXCR on the 5' RACE reads. The sample has about 320,000 distinct CDR3 sequences; approximately 14% are singletons. The sequencing sample was made of PBMCs or a T cell subset sorted from them (not recorded which). These receptors came from a man aged 18 to 30 who had mild COVID-19 (a few samples of this study predate the infection). Cell type and time point are not known.

This clonotype was found many times. V gene TRBV11-3 combines with J gene TRBJ2-1, with D possibly matching TRBD2 (6 bases). The ends were cut back, 5 bases at V and 10 bases at J, with 18 bases in the middle. Germline CDR1 SGHNT, CDR2 YENEEA. This CDR3 comprises 14 residues. CDR3 nucleotides: TGTGCCAGCAGCGCCAGGGACTCGTCGAGGGAGCAGTTCTTC. Its translation is CASSARDSSREQFF.

J is TRBJ2-5 and V is TRBV20-1; weak D call: TRBD2 (6 bases). CDR1 is DFQATT, CDR2 SNEGSKA, per germline (reference sequence). Trimming removed 1 base from V and 9 bases from J, with 18 bases in between. This CDR3 comprises 14 residues. The CDR3 reads CSARGSLAVWAQYF. CDR3 nucleotide sequence: TGCAGTGCTAGAGGTTCACTAGCCGTCTGGGCCCAGTACTTC.

This clonotype was counted a few times. V and J are TRBV7-2 and TRBJ1-2; tentatively, D is TRBD1 (5 bases). V gave up 1 base and J gave up 4 bases, with 16 bases separating them. The CDR3 extends over 16 amino acids. Germline CDR1 and CDR2: SGHTA and FQGNSA. The CDR3 sequence: CASSLDRVGPGYGYTF. The CDR3 DNA follows: TGTGCCAGCAGCTTAGATCGCGTGGGACCGGGCTATGGCTACACCTTC.

V usage is TRBV5-1 and J usage is TRBJ1-1; D unresolved. V was shortened by 1 base and J by 9 bases, with 16 bases between the two germline ends. CDR1 is SGHRS, CDR2 YFSETQ, per germline. CDR3 length: 14 residues. In DNA, the CDR3 is TGCGCCAGCAGCTTGAATCCTGAACCTATTAAAGCTTTCTTT. This codes for CASSLNPEPIKAFF. The whole variable domain, remainder taken from reference TRBV5-1 and TRBJ1-1, is KAGVTQTPRYLIKTRGQQVTLSCSPISGHRSVSWYQQTPGQGLQFLFEYFSETQRNKGNFPGRFSGRQFSNSRSEMNVSTLELGDSALYLCASSLNPEPIKAFFGQGTRLTVV.

The rearrangement uses TRBV7-9 and TRBJ1-1, with TRBD1 identical over 10 bases. The CDR3 runs to 14 residues. The germline gives CDR1 SEHNR, CDR2 FQNEAQ (reference sequence). The V and J ends lost 5 bases and 5 bases, in that order; junction bases with no gene match: 5. The CDR3: CASSVTGGGTEAFF. CDR3 DNA: TGTGCCAGCAGCGTGACAGGGGGCGGAACTGAAGCTTTCTTT. Drawing the rest from reference TRBV7-9 and TRBJ1-1, the complete variable domain is DTGVSQNPRHKITKRGQNVTFRCDPISEHNRLYWYRQTLGQGPEFLTYFQNEAQLEKSRLLSDRFSAERPKGSFSTLEIQRTEQGDSAMYLCASSVTGGGTEAFFGQGTRLTVV.

This chain links TRBV7-3 with TRBJ1-2; no firm D call. Trimming left V 1 base short and J 3 bases short, with 12 bases between. Looked up from germline, CDR1 is SGHTA and CDR2 is FQGTGA. The CDR3 loop spans 15 amino acids. The CDR3 region is CASSLRGPGDYGYTF. CDR3 DNA: TGTGCCAGCAGCTTAAGAGGGCCGGGAGACTATGGCTACACCTTC.

In its sample, this clonotype was seen many times. The chain uses TRBV7-2 and TRBJ2-3, with TRBD2 matching 7 bases. Per the germline V gene, CDR1 is SGHTA and CDR2 is FQGNSA. This CDR3 spans 15 amino acids. Trimming took 5 bases from V and 8 from J; bases not matched to a gene: 13. CDR3: CASSVAPTREATQYF. The CDR3 bases are TGTGCCAGCAGCGTCGCCCCGACCCGGGAGGCTACGCAGTATTTT.

J is TRBJ2-2 and V is TRBV24-1; 8 bases map to TRBD2. The germline CDR1 and CDR2 sequences are KGHDR and SFDVKD. The CDR3 spans 14 residues. The V gene end was trimmed by 11 bases and the J gene end by 1 base; junction bases not matched to a gene: 5. Here the CDR3 DNA reads TGTGCCATCGGACTAGCCAAGAACACCGGGGAGCTGTTTTTT. Translation gives CAIGLAKNTGELFF.

The chain carries TRBV7-2 and TRBJ1-2; maybe TRBD1 (5 bases). Per germline, CDR1 SGHTA and CDR2 FQGNSA. Trimming cost V 5 bases and J 4 bases, with 14 bases left between them. The CDR3 is 14 amino acids. In nucleotides, the CDR3 is TGTGCCAGCAGCCCTTGGGGACGGATCTATGGCTACACCTTC. Translating gives CASSPWGRIYGYTF.